A selection of T cell receptor beta chains follows, all from one sample in a study of cytomegalovirus exposure and HLA in healthy donors. Measured with immunoSEQ multiplex PCR; TCRdb has only the in-frame clones, and not every one. The repertoire holds about 160,000 clones, with approximately 77% as singletons. The specimen sequenced was PBMCs. These receptors were taken from a male donor in good health and CMV-seropositive. Both conserved end residues are part of each CDR3. The size entry is marked missing in some rows and otherwise reads once, few, many or a size class.

j_call: TRBJ2-6; v_call: TRBV16; clone_size: .; cdr3_aa: CASSQFGGIGPGANVLTF
j_call: TRBJ1-1; v_call: TRBV27; clone_size: .; cdr3_aa: CASSSQGVEAFF
j_call: TRBJ1-2; v_call: TRBV6-6; clone_size: .; cdr3_aa: CASSPPQGRFGGGYTF
j_call: TRBJ2-2; v_call: TRBV2; clone_size: .; cdr3_aa: CASSIRGGSTGELFF
j_call: TRBJ1-4; v_call: TRBV6-1; clone_size: few; cdr3_aa: CATRQGREKLFF
j_call: TRBJ1-4; v_call: TRBV28; clone_size: .; cdr3_aa: CASSLSGTTLHEKLFF
j_call: TRBJ1-2; v_call: TRBV6-5; clone_size: .; cdr3_aa: CASSYSRGSNYGYTF
j_call: TRBJ2-5; v_call: TRBV19; clone_size: .; cdr3_aa: CASKGKGTGARKTQYF
j_call: TRBJ2-3; v_call: TRBV18; clone_size: .; cdr3_aa: CASSPSRGGSGDTQYF
j_call: TRBJ1-1; v_call: TRBV7-9; clone_size: .; cdr3_aa: CASSSTGTREAFF
j_call: TRBJ2-5; v_call: TRBV27; clone_size: .; cdr3_aa: CASSLWLSSTETQYF
j_call: TRBJ1-1; v_call: TRBV4-1; clone_size: few; cdr3_aa: CASSQAAGVTEAFF
j_call: TRBJ2-7; v_call: TRBV2; clone_size: .; cdr3_aa: CASRKWDSGEQYF
j_call: TRBJ2-3; v_call: TRBV11-2; clone_size: .; cdr3_aa: CASKPGQFTDTQYF
j_call: TRBJ2-5; v_call: TRBV13; clone_size: .; cdr3_aa: CASSLTAGAEETQYF
j_call: TRBJ2-3; v_call: TRBV6-4; clone_size: medium-sized; cdr3_aa: CASSAGTSTDTQYF
j_call: TRBJ1-1; v_call: TRBV30; clone_size: .; cdr3_aa: CAWSRQGSTEAFF
j_call: TRBJ2-1; v_call: TRBV7-3; clone_size: .; cdr3_aa: CASSPGTSGGISYNEQFF
j_call: TRBJ2-7; v_call: TRBV25-1; clone_size: .; cdr3_aa: CASSDNYEQYF
j_call: TRBJ1-1; v_call: TRBV4-1; clone_size: once; cdr3_aa: CASSFKLDTTNTEAFF
j_call: TRBJ1-5; v_call: TRBV6-5; clone_size: .; cdr3_aa: CASSFTGDSGQPQHF
j_call: TRBJ2-5; v_call: TRBV13; clone_size: .; cdr3_aa: CASSFTGTETQYF
j_call: .; v_call: TRBV7-6; clone_size: .; cdr3_aa: CASSLDGPRRVEQYF
j_call: TRBJ2-5; v_call: TRBV4-3; clone_size: .; cdr3_aa: CASSPTSGGAFETQYF
j_call: TRBJ2-1; v_call: TRBV4-1; clone_size: .; cdr3_aa: CASSSLLAGVYNEQFF
j_call: TRBJ1-3; v_call: TRBV5-6; clone_size: few; cdr3_aa: CASTVDRGSGNTIYF